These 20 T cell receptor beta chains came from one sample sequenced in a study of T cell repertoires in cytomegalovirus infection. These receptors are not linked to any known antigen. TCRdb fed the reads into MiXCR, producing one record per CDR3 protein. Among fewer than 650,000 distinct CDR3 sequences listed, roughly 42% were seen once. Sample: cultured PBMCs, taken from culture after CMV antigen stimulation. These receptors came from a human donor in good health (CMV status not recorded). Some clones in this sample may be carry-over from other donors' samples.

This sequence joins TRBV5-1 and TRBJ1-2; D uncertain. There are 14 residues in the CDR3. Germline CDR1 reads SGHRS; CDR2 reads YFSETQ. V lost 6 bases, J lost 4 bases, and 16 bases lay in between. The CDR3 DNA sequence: TGCGCCAGCACCCGGTCGGACCTGCGCTATGGCTACACCTTC. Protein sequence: CASTRSDLRYGYTF.

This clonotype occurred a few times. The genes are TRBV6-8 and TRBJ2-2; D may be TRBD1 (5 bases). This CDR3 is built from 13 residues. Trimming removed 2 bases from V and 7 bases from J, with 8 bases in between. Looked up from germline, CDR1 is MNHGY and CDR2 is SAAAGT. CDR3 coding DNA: TGTGCCAGCAGTTACCCAGGGCACGGGGAGCTGTTTTTT. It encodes CASSYPGHGELFF.

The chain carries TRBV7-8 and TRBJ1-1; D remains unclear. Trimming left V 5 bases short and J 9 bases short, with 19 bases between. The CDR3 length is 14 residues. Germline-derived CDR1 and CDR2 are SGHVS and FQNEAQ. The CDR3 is CASSPRSAAAQAFF. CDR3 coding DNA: TGTGCCAGCAGCCCTCGGAGCGCGGCCGCTCAAGCTTTCTTT. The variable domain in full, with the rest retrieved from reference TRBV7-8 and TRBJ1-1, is GAGVSQSPRYKVAKRGQDVALRCDPISGHVSLFWYQQALGQGPEFLTYFQNEAQLDKSGLPSDRFFAERPEGSVSTLKIQRTQQEDSAVYLCASSPRSAAAQAFFGQGTRLTVV.

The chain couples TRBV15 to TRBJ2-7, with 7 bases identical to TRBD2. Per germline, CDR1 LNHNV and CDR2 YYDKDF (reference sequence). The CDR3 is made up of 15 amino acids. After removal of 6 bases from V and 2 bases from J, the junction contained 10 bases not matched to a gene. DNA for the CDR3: TGTGCCACCAGGAACGAGCGGGGTGGGGCCTACGAGCAGTACTTC. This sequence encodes CATRNERGGAYEQYF. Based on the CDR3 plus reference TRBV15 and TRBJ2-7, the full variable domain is DAMVIQNPRYQVTQFGKPVTLSCSQTLNHNVMYWYQQKSSQAPKLLFHYYDKDFNNEADTPDNFQSRRPNTSFCFLDIRSPGLGDTAMYLCATRNERGGAYEQYFGPGTRLTVT.

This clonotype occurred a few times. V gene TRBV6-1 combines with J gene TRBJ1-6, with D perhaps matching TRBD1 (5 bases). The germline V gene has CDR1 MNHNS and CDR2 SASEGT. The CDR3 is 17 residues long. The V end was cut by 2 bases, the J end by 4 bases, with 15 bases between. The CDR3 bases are TGTGCCAGCAGTGAAAGATTAGAGGGGCGTTATAATTCACCCCTCCACTTT. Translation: CASSERLEGRYNSPLHF.

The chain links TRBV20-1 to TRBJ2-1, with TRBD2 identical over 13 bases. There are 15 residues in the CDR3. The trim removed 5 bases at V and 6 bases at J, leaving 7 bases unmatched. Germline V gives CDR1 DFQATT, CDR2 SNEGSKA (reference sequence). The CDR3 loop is CSAVTSGGALNEQFF. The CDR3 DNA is TGCAGTGCTGTCACTAGCGGGGGGGCCCTCAATGAGCAGTTCTTC.

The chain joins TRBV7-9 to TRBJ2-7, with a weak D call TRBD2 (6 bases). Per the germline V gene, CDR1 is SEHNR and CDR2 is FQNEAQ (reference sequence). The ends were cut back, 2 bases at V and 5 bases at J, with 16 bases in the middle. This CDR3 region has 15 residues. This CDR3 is CASSLPGLALDEQYF. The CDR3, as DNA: TGTGCCAGCAGCTTACCGGGACTCGCTCTCGACGAGCAGTACTTC.

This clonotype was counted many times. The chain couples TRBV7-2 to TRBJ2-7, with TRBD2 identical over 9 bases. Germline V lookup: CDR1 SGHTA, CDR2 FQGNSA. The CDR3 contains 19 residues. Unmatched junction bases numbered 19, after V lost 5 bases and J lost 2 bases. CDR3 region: CASSAHRGPSGTEPYEQYF. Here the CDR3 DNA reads TGTGCCAGCAGCGCGCACAGGGGCCCTAGCGGGACAGAACCCTACGAGCAGTACTTC.

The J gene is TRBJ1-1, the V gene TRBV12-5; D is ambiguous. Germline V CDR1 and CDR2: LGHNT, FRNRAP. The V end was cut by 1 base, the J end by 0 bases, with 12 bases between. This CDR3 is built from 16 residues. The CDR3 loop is CASGLAPGRLNTEAFF. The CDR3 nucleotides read TGTGCTAGTGGTTTGGCACCCGGACGCCTGAACACTGAAGCTTTCTTT. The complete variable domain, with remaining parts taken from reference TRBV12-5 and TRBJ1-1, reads DARVTQTPRHKVTEMGQEVTMRCQPILGHNTVFWYRQTMMQGLELLAYFRNRAPLDDSGMPKDRFSAEMPDATLATLKIQPSEPRDSAVYFCASGLAPGRLNTEAFFGQGTRLTVV.

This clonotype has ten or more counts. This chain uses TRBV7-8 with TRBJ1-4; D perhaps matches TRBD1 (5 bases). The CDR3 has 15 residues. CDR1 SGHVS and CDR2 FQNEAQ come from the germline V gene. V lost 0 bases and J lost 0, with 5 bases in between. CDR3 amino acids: CASSLARATNEKLFF. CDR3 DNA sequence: TGTGCCAGCAGCTTAGCCAGGGCAACTAATGAAAAACTGTTTTTT.

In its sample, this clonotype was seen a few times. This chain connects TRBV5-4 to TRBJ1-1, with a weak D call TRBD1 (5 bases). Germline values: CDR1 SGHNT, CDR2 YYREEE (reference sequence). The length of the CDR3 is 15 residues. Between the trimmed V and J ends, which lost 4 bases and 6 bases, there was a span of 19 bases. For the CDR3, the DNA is TGTGCCAGCAGCGTCGGACCCTCATGGGGGTCTGAAGCTTTCTTT. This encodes CASSVGPSWGSEAFF.

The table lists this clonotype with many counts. CDR3 in DNA: TGTGCCAGCAGCTTAGGGACAGGGTCTTCCCCAGAGACCCAGTACTTC. Its translation is CASSLGTGSSPETQYF. The rearrangement joins TRBV7-2 to TRBJ2-5; 8 nucleotides align to TRBD1. Germline lookup yields CDR1 SGHTA and CDR2 FQGNSA. The CDR3 sequence is 16 residues long. V dropped 1 base and J dropped 4; count of bases not matched to a gene: 8. Full variable domain (rest looked up from reference TRBV7-2 and TRBJ2-5): GAGVSQSPSNKVTEKGKDVELRCDPISGHTALYWYRQSLGQGLEFLIYFQGNSAPDKSGLPSDRFSAERTGGSVSTLTIQRTQQEDSAVYLCASSLGTGSSPETQYFGPGTRLLVL.

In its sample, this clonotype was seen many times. The CDR3 protein is CASSSREGGYQGIQYF. The CDR3 DNA reads TGTGCCAGCAGCTCCCGGGAGGGGGGATACCAAGGCATTCAGTACTTC. The chain is built from TRBV7-2 and TRBJ2-4; 8 bases match TRBD2. This CDR3 contains 16 residues. Germline CDR1 and CDR2: SGHTA and FQGNSA. Germline trimming cut 4 bases from V and 9 bases from J; bases unmatched to any gene: 14.

CDR3 sequence (DNA): TGTGCCAGCAGTCCACAATCCGGGACTAGCTACCCCCGAGTGGAGGAGCAGTACTTC. Translation gives CASSPQSGTSYPRVEEQYF. The chain links TRBV27 to TRBJ2-7; 9 bases agree with TRBD2. Trimming cost V 5 bases and J 7 bases; bases outside gene matches: 24. CDR3 length: 19 residues. CDR1 MNHEY and CDR2 SMNVEV come from the germline V gene (reference sequence).

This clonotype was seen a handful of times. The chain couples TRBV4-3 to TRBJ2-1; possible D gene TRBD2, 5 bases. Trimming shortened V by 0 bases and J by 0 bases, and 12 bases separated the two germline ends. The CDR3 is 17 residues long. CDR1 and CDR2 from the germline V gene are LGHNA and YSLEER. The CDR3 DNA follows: TGCGCCAGCAGCCAAGATAGCGCTTACTCCTCCTACAATGAGCAGTTCTTC. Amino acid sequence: CASSQDSAYSSYNEQFF.

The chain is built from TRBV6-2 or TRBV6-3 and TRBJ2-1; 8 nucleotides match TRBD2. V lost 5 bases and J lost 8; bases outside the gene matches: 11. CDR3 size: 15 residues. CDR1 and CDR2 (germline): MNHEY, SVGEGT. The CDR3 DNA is TGTGCCAGCAGTACACGGGAGGGCCGGTATTATGAGCAGTTCTTC. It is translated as CASSTREGRYYEQFF.

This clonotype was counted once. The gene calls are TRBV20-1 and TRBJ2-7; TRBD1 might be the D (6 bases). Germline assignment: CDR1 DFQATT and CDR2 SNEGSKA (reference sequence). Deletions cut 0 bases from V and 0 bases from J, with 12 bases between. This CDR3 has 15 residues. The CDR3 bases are TGCAGTGCTAGAGATCCGAGGACAGCCTCCTACGAGCAGTACTTC. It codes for CSARDPRTASYEQYF.

The DNA for the CDR3 is TGCAGTGCCCCAGGATTAGCGGGAGTACAAGATACGCAGTATTTT. Its translation: CSAPGLAGVQDTQYF. The chain links TRBV20-1 to TRBJ2-3; 9 nucleotides agree with TRBD2. Germline trimming cut 6 bases from V and 5 bases from J; bases unmatched to any gene: 12. CDR1 is DFQATT and CDR2 is SNEGSKA in the germline V gene (reference sequence). The CDR3 runs 15 residues.

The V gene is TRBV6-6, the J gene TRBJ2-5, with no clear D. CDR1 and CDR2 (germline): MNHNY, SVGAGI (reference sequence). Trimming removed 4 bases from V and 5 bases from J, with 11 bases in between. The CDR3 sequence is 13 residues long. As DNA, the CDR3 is TGTGCCAGCAGTTCCGACCTGTTCGAGACCCAGTACTTC. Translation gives CASSSDLFETQYF.

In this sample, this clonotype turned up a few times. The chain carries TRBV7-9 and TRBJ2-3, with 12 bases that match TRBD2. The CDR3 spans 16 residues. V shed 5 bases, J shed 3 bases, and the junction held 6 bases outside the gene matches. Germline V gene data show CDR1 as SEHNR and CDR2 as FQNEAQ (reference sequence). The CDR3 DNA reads TGTGCCAGCAGCCCCCTAGCGGGGGGGGGGACAGATACGCAGTATTTT. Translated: CASSPLAGGGTDTQYF.